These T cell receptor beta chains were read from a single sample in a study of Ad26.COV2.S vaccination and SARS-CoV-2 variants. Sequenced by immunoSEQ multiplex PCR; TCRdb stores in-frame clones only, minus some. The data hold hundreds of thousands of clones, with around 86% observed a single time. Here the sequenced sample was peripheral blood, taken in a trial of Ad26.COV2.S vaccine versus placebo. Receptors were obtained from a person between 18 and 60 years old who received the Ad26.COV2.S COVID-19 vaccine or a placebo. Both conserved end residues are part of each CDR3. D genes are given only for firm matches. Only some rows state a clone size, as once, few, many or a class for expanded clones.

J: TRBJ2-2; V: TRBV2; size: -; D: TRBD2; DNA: TGTGCCAGCACGCTAGCGGGGGCTACCGGGGAGCTGTTTTTT; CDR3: CASTLAGATGELFF
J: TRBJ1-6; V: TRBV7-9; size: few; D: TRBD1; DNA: TGTGCCAGCAGCCCGCAGGGGGCGGTTGCACCCCTCCACTTT; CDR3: CASSPQGAVAPLHF
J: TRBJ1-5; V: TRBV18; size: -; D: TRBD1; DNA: TGTGCCAGCTCACCGGGACAGGACAATCAGCCCCAGCATTTT; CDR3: CASSPGQDNQPQHF
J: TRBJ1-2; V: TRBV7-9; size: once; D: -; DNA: TGTGCCAGCAGCTTAGTAGCCAATAACTATGGCTACACCTTC; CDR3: CASSLVANNYGYTF
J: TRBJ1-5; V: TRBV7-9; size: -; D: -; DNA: TGTGCCAGCAGCTTAGGCCGAGACCAGCCCCAGCATTTT; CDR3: CASSLGRDQPQHF
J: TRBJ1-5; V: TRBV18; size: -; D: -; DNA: TGTGCCAGCTCACCAGGGACGGCCAATCAGCCCCAGCATTTT; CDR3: CASSPGTANQPQHF
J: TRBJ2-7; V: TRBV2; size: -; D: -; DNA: TGTGCCAGCAGTGAATGGGTAACCTCCTACGAGCAGTACTTC; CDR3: CASSEWVTSYEQYF
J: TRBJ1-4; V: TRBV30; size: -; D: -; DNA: TGTGCCTGGGCGTTAGCAACTCGGGAAAAACTGTTTTTT; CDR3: CAWALATREKLFF
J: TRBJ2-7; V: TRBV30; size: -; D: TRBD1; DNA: TGTGCCTGGAGACAGGGGGACTACGAGCAGTACTTC; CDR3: CAWRQGDYEQYF
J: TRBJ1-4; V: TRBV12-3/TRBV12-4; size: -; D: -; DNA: TGTGCCAGCAGTTGGGGTCCGGAAAAACTGTTTTTT; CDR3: CASSWGPEKLFF
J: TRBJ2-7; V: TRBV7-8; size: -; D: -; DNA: TGTGCCAGCAGACACCAGTACAGCTACGAGCAGTACTTC; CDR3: CASRHQYSYEQYF
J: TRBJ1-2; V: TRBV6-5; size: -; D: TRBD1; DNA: TGTGCCAGCAGGAGAGAGGGGGCGCGGGGCTACACCTTC; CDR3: CASRREGARGYTF
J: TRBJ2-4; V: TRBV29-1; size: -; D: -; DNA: TGCAGCGTTGGTGGGATTGCCAAAAACATTCAGTACTTC; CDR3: CSVGGIAKNIQYF
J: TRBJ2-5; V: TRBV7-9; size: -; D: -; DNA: TGTGCCAGCAGCTTACATGGAGCTGAGACCCAGTACTTC; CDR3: CASSLHGAETQYF
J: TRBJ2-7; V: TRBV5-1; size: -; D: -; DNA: TGCGCCAGCAGCCCCCGGGGGAAGGACTACGAGCAGTACTTC; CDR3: CASSPRGKDYEQYF
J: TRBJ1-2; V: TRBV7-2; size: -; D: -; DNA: TGTGCCAGCAGCCCTGGGGCAGGGGAAGGCTATGGCTACACCTTC; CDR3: CASSPGAGEGYGYTF
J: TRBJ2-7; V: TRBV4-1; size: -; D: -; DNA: TGCGCCAGCAGCCAGGTTGGGAACTACGAGCAGTACTTC; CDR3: CASSQVGNYEQYF
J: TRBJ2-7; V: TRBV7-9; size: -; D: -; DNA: TGTGCCAGCAGCCGGACAGTGCACGAGCAGTACTTC; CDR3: CASSRTVHEQYF
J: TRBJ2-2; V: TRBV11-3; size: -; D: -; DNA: TGTGCCAGCAGCATCGGGGGCACCGGGGAGCTGTTTTTT; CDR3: CASSIGGTGELFF
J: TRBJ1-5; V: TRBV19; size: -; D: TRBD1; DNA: TGTGCCAGCAGTCACAGGGGGCTTGGCAATCAGCCCCAGCATTTT; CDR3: CASSHRGLGNQPQHF
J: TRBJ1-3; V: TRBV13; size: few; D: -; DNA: TGTGCCAGCAGCTTAGTACTGGGCTCTGGAAACACCATATATTTT; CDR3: CASSLVLGSGNTIYF
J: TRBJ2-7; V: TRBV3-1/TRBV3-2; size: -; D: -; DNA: TGTGCCAGCAGCCAAGATATTGAACAGTTCGAGCAGTACTTC; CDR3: CASSQDIEQFEQYF
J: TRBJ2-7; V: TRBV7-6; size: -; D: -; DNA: TGTGCCAGCAGCCCCGGGGCGGGTAGAGCGGGCGAGCAGTACTTC; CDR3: CASSPGAGRAGEQYF
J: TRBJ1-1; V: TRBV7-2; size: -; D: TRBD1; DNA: TGTGCCAGCAGCTTAGTAGGGACAGTCTCTGAAGCTTTCTTT; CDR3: CASSLVGTVSEAFF
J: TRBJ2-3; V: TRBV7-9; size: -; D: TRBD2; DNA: TGTGCCAGCAGCCCAAGCGGTACTAGCGGGATCACAGATACGCAGTATTTT; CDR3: CASSPSGTSGITDTQYF
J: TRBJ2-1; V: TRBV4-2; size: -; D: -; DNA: TGTGCCAGCAGCCAAGCTAAGGAGCAGTTCTTC; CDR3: CASSQAKEQFF
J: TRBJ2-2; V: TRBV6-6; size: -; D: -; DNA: TGTGCCAGCAGTCATAACACAGACGGGGAGCTGTTTTTT; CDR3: CASSHNTDGELFF
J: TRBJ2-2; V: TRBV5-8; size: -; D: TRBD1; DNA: TGTGCCAGCAGGTACAGGGGTACCGGGGAGCTGTTTTTT; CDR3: CASRYRGTGELFF
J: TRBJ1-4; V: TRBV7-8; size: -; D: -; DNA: TGTGCCAGCAGCTTAGGGGGGAGGGCTAATGAAAAACTATTTTTT; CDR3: CASSLGGRANEKLFF
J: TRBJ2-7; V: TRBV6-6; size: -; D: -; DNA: TGTGCCAGCAGTTACCGGGACTACGAGCAGTACTTC; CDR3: CASSYRDYEQYF
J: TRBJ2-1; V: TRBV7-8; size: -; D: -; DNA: TGTGCCAGCAGCTCTAGGGAGACGAGCTACAATGAGCAGTTCTTC; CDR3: CASSSRETSYNEQFF
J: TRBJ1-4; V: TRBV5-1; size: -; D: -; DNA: TGCGCCAGCAGCTTGGAGGCAGGCCGGCGAGAACTGTTTTTT; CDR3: CASSLEAGRRELFF
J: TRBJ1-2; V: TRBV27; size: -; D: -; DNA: TGTGCCAGCAGATTGCAGGGTTCGGGAGGCTACACCTTC; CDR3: CASRLQGSGGYTF
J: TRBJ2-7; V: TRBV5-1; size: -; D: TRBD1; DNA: TGCGCCAGCAGACCGGGACAGGGCGAGCAGTACTTC; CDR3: CASRPGQGEQYF
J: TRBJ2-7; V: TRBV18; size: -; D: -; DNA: TGTGCCAGCTCACCATTGGCAACAGACGAGCAGTACTTC; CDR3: CASSPLATDEQYF
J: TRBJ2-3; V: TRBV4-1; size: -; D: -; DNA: TGCGCCAGCAGCCAAGGACTCACAGATACGCAGTATTTT; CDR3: CASSQGLTDTQYF
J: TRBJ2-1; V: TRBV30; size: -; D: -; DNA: TGTGCCTGGGAGTCGATTGAGCAGTTCTTC; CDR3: CAWESIEQFF
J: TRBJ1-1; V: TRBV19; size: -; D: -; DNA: TGTGCCAGTAGTATCGGGTACGGGTTCGAACCCGACAAGAACACTGAAGCTTTCTTT; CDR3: CASSIGYGFEPDKNTEAFF
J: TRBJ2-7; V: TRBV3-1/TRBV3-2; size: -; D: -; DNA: TGTGCCAGCAGCCAGACCGGGGCCGAGCAGTACTTC; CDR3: CASSQTGAEQYF
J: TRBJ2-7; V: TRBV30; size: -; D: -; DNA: TGTGCCTGGAGTGTCGGGGTAGGGGGTTACGAGCAGTACTTC; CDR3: CAWSVGVGGYEQYF
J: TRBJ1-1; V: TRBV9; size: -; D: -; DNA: TGTGCCAGCAGCGTAGGACAAAAGAACACTGAAGCTTTCTTT; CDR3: CASSVGQKNTEAFF
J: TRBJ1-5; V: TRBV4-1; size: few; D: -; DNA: TGCGCCAGCAGCCAAGATAGAACCGTCTATAGCAATCAGCCCCAGCATTTT; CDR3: CASSQDRTVYSNQPQHF
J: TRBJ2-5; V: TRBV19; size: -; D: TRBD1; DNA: TGTGCCAGGGAGAGGGGGCGGCGAGAGACCCAGTACTTC; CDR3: CARERGRRETQYF
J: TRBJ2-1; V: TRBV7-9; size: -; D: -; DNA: TGTGCCAGCAGCAAACAGGGCTACAATGAGCAGTTCTTC; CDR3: CASSKQGYNEQFF
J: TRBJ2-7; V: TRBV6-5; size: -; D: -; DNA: TGTGCCAGCAGTTGCCAAATTTCGGGGGGCCAGAACGAGCAGTACTTC; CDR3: CASSCQISGGQNEQYF
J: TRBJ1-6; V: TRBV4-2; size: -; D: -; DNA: TGTGCCAGCAGCCAAGTACAGGCGAATTCACCCCTCCACTTT; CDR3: CASSQVQANSPLHF
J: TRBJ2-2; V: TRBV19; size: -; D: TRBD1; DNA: TGTGCCAGTAGTGCCCAGGGGGCGGGCACCGGGGAGCTGTTTTTT; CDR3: CASSAQGAGTGELFF
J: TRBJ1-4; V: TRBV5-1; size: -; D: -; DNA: TGCGCCAGCAGCTTGAAGCAGGATAATGAAAAACTGTTTTTT; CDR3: CASSLKQDNEKLFF
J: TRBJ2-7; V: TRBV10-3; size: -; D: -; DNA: TGTGCCATCAGTGAGTCGGGCGGAAGCTCCTACGAGCAGTACTTC; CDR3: CAISESGGSSYEQYF
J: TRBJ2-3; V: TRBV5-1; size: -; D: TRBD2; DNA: TGCGCCAGCAGCTTGGTTTTAGCGGGGGCAGATACGCAGTATTTT; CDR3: CASSLVLAGADTQYF
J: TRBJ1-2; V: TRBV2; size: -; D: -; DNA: TGTGCCAGCAGTGAAACGGAGAACTATGGCTACACCTTC; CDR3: CASSETENYGYTF
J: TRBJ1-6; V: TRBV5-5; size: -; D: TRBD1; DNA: TGTGCCAGCAGCTTCGGGACAGATTCACCCCTCCACTTT; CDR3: CASSFGTDSPLHF
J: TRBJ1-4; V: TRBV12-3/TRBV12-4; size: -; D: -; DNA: TGTGCCAGCAGTGGACGGTCTGAAAAACTGTTTTTT; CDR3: CASSGRSEKLFF
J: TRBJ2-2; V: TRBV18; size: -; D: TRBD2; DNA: TGTGCCAGCTCACCGCGACTAGCGGGGTCCGGGGAGCTGTTTTTT; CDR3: CASSPRLAGSGELFF
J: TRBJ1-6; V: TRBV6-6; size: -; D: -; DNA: TGTGCCAGCAGTACCCCGGGGGTTAATTCACCCCTCCACTTT; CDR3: CASSTPGVNSPLHF
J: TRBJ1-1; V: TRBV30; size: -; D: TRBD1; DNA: TGTGCCTGGAGCCACGACAGGGGGCTATCTGAAGCTTTCTTT; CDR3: CAWSHDRGLSEAFF
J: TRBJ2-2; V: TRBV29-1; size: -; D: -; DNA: TGCAGCGTTTATTTTGTCTACAGACAGAACACCGGGGAGCTGTTTTTT; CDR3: CSVYFVYRQNTGELFF
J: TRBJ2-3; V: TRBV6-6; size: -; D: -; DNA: TGTGCCAGCAGTTACGGGGAACCGGCAGATACGCAGTATTTT; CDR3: CASSYGEPADTQYF
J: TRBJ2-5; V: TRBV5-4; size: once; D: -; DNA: TGTGCCAGCAGCCCTGGGTTGCAAGAGACCCAGTACTTC; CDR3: CASSPGLQETQYF